The present T cell receptor beta chain was sequenced within a study of OX40 agonist ivuxolimab in advanced cancers. Method: immunoSEQ multiplex PCR; TCRdb's copy keeps in-frame clones and lacks some. The profile shows approximately 74,000 clones, over 75% of them singletons. There are a few counts of this clone. This CDR3 is built from 16 residues. Trimming took 4 bases from V and 5 from J; bases not matched to a gene: 11. Germline CDR1 reads SGHVS; CDR2 reads FQNEAQ. V usage is TRBV7-8 and J usage is TRBJ2-5; 9 bases match TRBD1. The input for sequencing was CD4+ or CD8+ T cells sorted from blood, taken in a trial of the OX40 agonist ivuxolimab. The source of this sequence is an adult with an advanced solid tumor such as melanoma, head and neck, liver or kidney cancer. The CDR3 sequence: CASSSILTGGSETQYF. CDR3 bases: TGTGCCAGCAGCTCCATTTTGACAGGGGGATCGGAGACCCAGTACTTC.